The following is a TCR beta chain sequence with its context. These data come from a study of blood T cell repertoires in COVID-19. Study-wide background: From the United States, Italy and Spain came samples of acute and convalescent COVID-19. PBMCs, B-cell-depleted T cells, or T cells provided the cDNA or gDNA that made up the material.

The V segment lost 0 bases and the J segment 4 bases; nucleotides outside the gene matches: 6. This CDR3 comprises 17 residues. CDR1 is MGHRA and CDR2 is YSYEKL in the germline V gene. Study processing details: Reference gene primers were amplified, and this amplification served to estimate nucleated cell counts. TCRdb's copy holds only in-frame clones and misses some; the assay was immunoSEQ multiplex PCR. V and J calls and clone size are given by that table; D and trimming were obtained from the DNA. This table holds about 130,000 clones, about 80% found once. This clonotype originated in a man aged 35-49 years with active or convalescent COVID-19. The rearrangement links TRBV4-1 to TRBJ1-4, with 9 bases lining up with TRBD1. Sequenced material: peripheral blood. The CDR3 DNA reads TGCGCCAGCAGCCAAGATTGGGGGGACAGGGTTAATGAAAAACTGTTTTTT. Its protein product is CASSQDWGDRVNEKLFF.